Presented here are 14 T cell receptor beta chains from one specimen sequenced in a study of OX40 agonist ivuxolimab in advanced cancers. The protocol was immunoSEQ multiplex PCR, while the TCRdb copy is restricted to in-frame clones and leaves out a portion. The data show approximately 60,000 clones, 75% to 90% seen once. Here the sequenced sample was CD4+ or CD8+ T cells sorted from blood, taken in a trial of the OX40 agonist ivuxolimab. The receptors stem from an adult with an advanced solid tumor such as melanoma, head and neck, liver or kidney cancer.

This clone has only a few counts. The CDR3 coding sequence is TGTGCCAGCTTGGGACTATTCACAGATACGCAGTATTTT. Translated: CASLGLFTDTQYF. V usage is TRBV7-9 and J usage is TRBJ2-3, with TRBD2 matching over 7 bases. Looked up from germline, CDR1 is SEHNR and CDR2 is FQNEAQ (reference sequence). Germline trimming cut 8 bases from V and 2 bases from J; bases unmatched to any gene: 4. CDR3 length equals 13 residues.

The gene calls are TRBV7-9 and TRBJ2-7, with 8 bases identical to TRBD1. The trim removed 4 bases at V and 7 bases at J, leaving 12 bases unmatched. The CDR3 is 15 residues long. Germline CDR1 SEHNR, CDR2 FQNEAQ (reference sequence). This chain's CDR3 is CASSYGTGSVGEQYF. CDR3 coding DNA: TGTGCCAGCAGCTACGGGACAGGCTCGGTCGGGGAGCAGTACTTC. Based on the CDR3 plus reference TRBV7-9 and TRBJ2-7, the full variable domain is DTGVSQNPRHKITKRGQNVTFRCDPISEHNRLYWYRQTLGQGPEFLTYFQNEAQLEKSRLLSDRFSAERPKGSFSTLEIQRTEQGDSAMYLCASSYGTGSVGEQYFGPGTRLTVT.

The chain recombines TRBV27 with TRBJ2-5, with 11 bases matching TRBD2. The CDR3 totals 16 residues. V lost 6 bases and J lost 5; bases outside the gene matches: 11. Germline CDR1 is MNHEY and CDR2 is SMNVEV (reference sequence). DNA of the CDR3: TGTGCCAGCAGAACAAATAGCGGGAGGGTTGGGGAGACCCAGTACTTC. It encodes CASRTNSGRVGETQYF.

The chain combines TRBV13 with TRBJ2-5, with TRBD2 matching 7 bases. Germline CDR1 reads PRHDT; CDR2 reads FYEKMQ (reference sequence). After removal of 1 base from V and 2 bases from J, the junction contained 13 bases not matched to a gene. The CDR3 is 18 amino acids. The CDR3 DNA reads TGTGCCAGCAGCTTAGAGGGTTTCTTCTCCGGGGGGCAAGAGACCCAGTACTTC. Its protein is CASSLEGFFSGGQETQYF.

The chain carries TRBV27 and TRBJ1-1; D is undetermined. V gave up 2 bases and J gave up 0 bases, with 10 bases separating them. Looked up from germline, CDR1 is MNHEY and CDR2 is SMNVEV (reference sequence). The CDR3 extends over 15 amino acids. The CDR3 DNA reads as TGTGCCAGCAGTTTACCCCCCATTATGAACACTGAAGCTTTCTTT. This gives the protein CASSLPPIMNTEAFF.

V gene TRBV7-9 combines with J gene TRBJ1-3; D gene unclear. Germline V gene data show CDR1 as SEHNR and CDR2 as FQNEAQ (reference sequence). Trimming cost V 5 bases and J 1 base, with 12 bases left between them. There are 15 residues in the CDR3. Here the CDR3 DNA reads TGTGCCAGCAGCCCCCTTATGTTATCTGGAAACACCATATATTTT. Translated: CASSPLMLSGNTIYF.

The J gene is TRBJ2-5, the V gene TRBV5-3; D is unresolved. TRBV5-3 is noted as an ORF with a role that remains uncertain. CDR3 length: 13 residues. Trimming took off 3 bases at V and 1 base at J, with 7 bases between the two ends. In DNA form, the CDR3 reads TGTGCCAGAAGCTCTCCGGCCCAAGAGACCCAGTACTTC. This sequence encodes CARSSPAQETQYF.

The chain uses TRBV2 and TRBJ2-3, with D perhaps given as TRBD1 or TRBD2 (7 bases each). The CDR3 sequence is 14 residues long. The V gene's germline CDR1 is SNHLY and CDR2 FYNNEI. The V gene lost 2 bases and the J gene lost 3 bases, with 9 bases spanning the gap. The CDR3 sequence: CASSEQGGTDTQYF. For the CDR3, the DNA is TGTGCCAGCAGTGAACAGGGGGGGACAGATACGCAGTATTTT. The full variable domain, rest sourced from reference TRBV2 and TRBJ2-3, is EPEVTQTPSHQVTQMGQEVILRCVPISNHLYFYWYRQILGQKVEFLVSFYNNEISEKSEIFDDQFSVERPDGSNFTLKIRSTKLEDSAMYFCASSEQGGTDTQYFGPGTRLTVL.

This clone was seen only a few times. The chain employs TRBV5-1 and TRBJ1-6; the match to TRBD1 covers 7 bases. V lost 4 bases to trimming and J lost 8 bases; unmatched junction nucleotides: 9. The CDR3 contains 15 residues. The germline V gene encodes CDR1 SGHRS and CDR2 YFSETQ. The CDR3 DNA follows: TGCGCCAGCAGCGGACGGACAGGTACGGATTCACCCCTCCACTTT. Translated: CASSGRTGTDSPLHF.

The CDR3 DNA reads as TGCGCCAGCAGCTTGAGACAGAACTATGGCTACACCTTC. Translated: CASSLRQNYGYTF. The V call is TRBV5-1, the J call TRBJ1-2; a possible D gene is TRBD1 (5 bases). Germline lookup yields CDR1 SGHRS and CDR2 YFSETQ. V lost 1 base to trimming and J lost 2 bases, with 6 bases between them. This CDR3 contains 13 residues. The complete variable domain, with remaining parts taken from reference TRBV5-1 and TRBJ1-2, reads KAGVTQTPRYLIKTRGQQVTLSCSPISGHRSVSWYQQTPGQGLQFLFEYFSETQRNKGNFPGRFSGRQFSNSRSEMNVSTLELGDSALYLCASSLRQNYGYTFGSGTRLTVV.

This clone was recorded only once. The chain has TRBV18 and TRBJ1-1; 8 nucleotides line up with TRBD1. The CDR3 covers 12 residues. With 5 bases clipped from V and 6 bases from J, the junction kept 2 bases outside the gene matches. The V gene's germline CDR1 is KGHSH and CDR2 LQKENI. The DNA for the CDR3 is TGTGCCAGCTCAAGGACAGGGCCTGAAGCTTTCTTT. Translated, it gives CASSRTGPEAFF.

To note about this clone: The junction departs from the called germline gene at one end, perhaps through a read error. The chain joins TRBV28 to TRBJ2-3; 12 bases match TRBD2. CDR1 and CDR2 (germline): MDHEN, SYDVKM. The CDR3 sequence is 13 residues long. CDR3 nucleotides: TGTGCCAGCAGTTCGGGACTAGCGGGCCAGGATGTTTTT. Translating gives CASSSGLAGQDVF. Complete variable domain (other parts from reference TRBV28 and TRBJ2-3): DVKVTQSSRYLVKRTGEKVFLECVQDMDHENMFWYRQDPGLGLRLIYFSYDVKMKEKGDIPEGYSVSREKKERFSLILESASTNQTSMYLCASSSGLAGQDVFGPGTRLTVL.

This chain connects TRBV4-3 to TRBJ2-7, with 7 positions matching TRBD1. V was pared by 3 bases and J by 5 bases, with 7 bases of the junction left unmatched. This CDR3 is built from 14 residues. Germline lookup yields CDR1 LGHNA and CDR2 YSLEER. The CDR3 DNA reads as TGCGCCAGCAGCCAGGTCACAGGACAGGACGAGCAGTACTTC. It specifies CASSQVTGQDEQYF.

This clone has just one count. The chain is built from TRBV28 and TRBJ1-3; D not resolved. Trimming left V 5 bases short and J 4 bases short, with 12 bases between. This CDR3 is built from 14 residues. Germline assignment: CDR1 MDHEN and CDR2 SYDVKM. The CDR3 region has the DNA TGTGCCAGCAGTCTTCAGCAAACGGGAAACACCATATATTTT. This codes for CASSLQQTGNTIYF.